A single sample is the source of the 10 T cell receptor beta chains below, sequenced in a study of blood T cells in healthy people across ages. It was with a sample-barcoded 5' primer and a J-beta primer mix that a second PCR of roughly 7 to 12 cycles was run. Each CDR3 protein is one row after TCRdb ran MiXCR on the 5' RACE reads. Among about 1 million distinct CDR3 sequences listed, 45% were seen once. Material for sequencing was blood. The origin of the receptors is a woman aged 55-75 years in good health.

About this clonotype: At one end the junction does not follow the germline gene, possibly because of a read error. This chain connects TRBV10-2 to TRBJ2-3, with a possible D match to TRBD1 (5 bases). This CDR3 is built from 14 residues. Per germline, CDR1 WSHSY and CDR2 SAAADI. CDR3 in amino acids: CASSDSRATGTQYF. CDR3 sequence (DNA): TGCGCCAGCAGTGACTCAAGGGCCACAGGTACGCAGTATTTT.

This clonotype was detected a few times. DNA for the CDR3: TGTGCCAGCAACGAGGGCGGGAGTCCAGATACGCAGTATTTT. Amino acid sequence: CASNEGGSPDTQYF. V usage is TRBV7-9 and J usage is TRBJ2-3; 7 nucleotides line up with TRBD2. The germline CDR1 and CDR2 sequences are SEHNR and FQNEAQ (reference sequence). CDR3 length: 14 amino acids. V shed 7 bases, J shed 4 bases, and the junction held 8 bases outside the gene matches.

This clonotype has a count of ten or more. This chain connects TRBV12-3 or TRBV12-4 to TRBJ2-6, with D uncertain. V was cut by 10 bases and J by 0 bases, with 13 bases left in between. The CDR3 sequence is 15 residues long. The CDR3 DNA follows: TGTGCCACCTCCGACGGCCTCTCTGGGGCCAACGTCCTGACTTTC. Amino acid sequence: CATSDGLSGANVLTF.

This clonotype has only a few counts. V gene TRBV7-3 combines with J gene TRBJ2-3; weak D call: TRBD2 (5 bases). Trimming took off 5 bases at V and 8 bases at J, with 11 bases between the two ends. CDR1 is SGHTA and CDR2 is FQGTGA in the germline V gene. The CDR3 totals 12 residues. CDR3 DNA: TGTGCCAGCAGCCTAGGAGGCATTACGCAGTATTTT. It codes for CASSLGGITQYF.

The chain recombines TRBV25-1 with TRBJ2-5; D remains unclear. Germline V lookup: CDR1 MGHDK, CDR2 SYGVNS. V was pared by 1 base and J by 3 bases, with 12 bases between. The CDR3 is 15 amino acids. The CDR3 region is CASSECKAEKETQYF. As DNA, the CDR3 is TGTGCCAGCAGTGAATGTAAGGCGGAGAAAGAGACCCAGTACTTC.

This clonotype was seen more than once but under ten times. This chain links TRBV29-1 with TRBJ2-3; no firm D call. This CDR3 has 10 residues. The V gene's germline CDR1 is SQVTM and CDR2 ANQGSEA. The V end was cut by 2 bases, the J end by 3 bases, with 0 bases between. The CDR3 coding sequence is TGCAGCGTTGAAACAGATACGCAGTATTTT. Amino acid sequence: CSVETDTQYF.

This clonotype was detected only a few times. The chain uses TRBV5-1 and TRBJ1-5; D unresolved. V lost 0 bases and J 4 bases, leaving 11 bases between the germline ends. The CDR3 has 15 residues. Germline CDR1 SGHRS, CDR2 YFSETQ. CDR3 DNA: TGCGCCAGCAGCTTGGTTTTCGGGTCGAATCAGCCCCAGCATTTT. It codes for CASSLVFGSNQPQHF. The whole variable domain, filled in from reference TRBV5-1 and TRBJ1-5, reads KAGVTQTPRYLIKTRGQQVTLSCSPISGHRSVSWYQQTPGQGLQFLFEYFSETQRNKGNFPGRFSGRQFSNSRSEMNVSTLELGDSALYLCASSLVFGSNQPQHFGDGTRLSIL.

The table lists this clonotype with a few counts. V and J are TRBV14 and TRBJ2-5; TRBD2 aligns across 8 bases. In germline, CDR1 is SGHDN, CDR2 FVKESK. This CDR3 is 19 amino acids long. Losses at the gene ends were 0 bases for V and 5 bases for J; bases not matched to a gene: 17. CDR3 sequence (DNA): TGTGCCAGCAGCCAAGAATGGAGGAAAGGAGCGGGAGTAAAGGAGACCCAGTACTTC. Protein product: CASSQEWRKGAGVKETQYF.

This clonotype showed up just a few times. The chain employs TRBV3-1 and TRBJ2-5; D remains ambiguous. Germline CDR1 is LGHDT and CDR2 is YNNKEL (reference sequence). Trimming removed 4 bases from V and 8 bases from J, with 17 bases in between. CDR3 length: 14 amino acids. CDR3 region: CASSLASARGTQYF. CDR3 bases: TGTGCCAGCAGCCTGGCATCGGCCCGAGGAACCCAGTACTTC.

Turning to this clonotype: A read error may produce the germline difference seen at one junction end. The chain recombines TRBV15 with TRBJ1-5, with D possibly TRBD1 on 6 matching bases. The germline V gene has CDR1 LNHNV and CDR2 YYDKDF (reference sequence). This CDR3 region has 15 residues. CDR3: CATSRDRTNNQPQHF. The DNA for the CDR3 is TGTGCCACCAGTAGAGACAGGACAAACAATCAGCCCCAGCATTTT.